This TCR beta chain originates from a study of CD8 T cells in ankylosing spondylitis. Overall study results and limits: Researchers report that disease-linked clones proved CD8+ and relatively rare in peripheral blood. There was a TCR beta motif, made of several highly homologous variants, that appeared characteristic of ankylosing spondylitis blood.

TCRdb passed the 5' RACE reads through MiXCR, listing each CDR3 protein once. The sample shows 250,000 to 400,000 distinct CDR3 sequences, roughly 11% of them seen only once. There are many counts of this clonotype. Its matching antigen is unknown. V shed 1 base and J 7 bases; nucleotides not matched to a gene: 2. Germline CDR1 is SGHTA and CDR2 is FQGNSA. The CDR3 spans 15 residues. The V gene is TRBV7-2, the J gene TRBJ2-3, with 13 bases identical to TRBD2. The sequence was collected from a female donor with ankylosing spondylitis or in good health (not recorded which). The source material was blood, either unsorted or a sorted T cell fraction (not recorded which). The DNA for the CDR3 is TGTGCCAGCAGCTTAGGACTAGCGGGGGGAAATACGCAGTATTTT. Its translation is CASSLGLAGGNTQYF. Filled out from reference TRBV7-2 and TRBJ2-3, the complete variable domain reads GAGVSQSPSNKVTEKGKDVELRCDPISGHTALYWYRQSLGQGLEFLIYFQGNSAPDKSGLPSDRFSAERTGGSVSTLTIQRTQQEDSAVYLCASSLGLAGGNTQYFGPGTRLTVL.